The 31 T cell receptor beta chains reported below all come from one sample, sequenced in a study of T-cell memory formation after mild COVID-19. TCRdb re-called the 5' RACE reads through MiXCR, storing one row per CDR3 protein. The sample has tens of thousands of distinct CDR3 sequences; approximately 9% are singletons. The sequencing input was PBMCs or a T cell subset sorted from them (not recorded which). The source is a man younger than 35 who had mild COVID-19 (a few samples of this study predate the infection). Cell type and time point are not known.

The CDR3 nucleotides are TGTGCCAGCAGGTCGGGACAGAGCTCCTACGAGCAGTACTTC. Protein product: CASRSGQSSYEQYF. V usage is TRBV6-5 and J usage is TRBJ2-7; 7 nucleotides line up with TRBD1. Germline V lookup: CDR1 MNHEY, CDR2 SVGAGI. The V segment lost 6 bases and the J segment 0 bases; nucleotides outside the gene matches: 5. The CDR3 has 14 amino acids.

The chain carries TRBV5-1 and TRBJ1-6; 8 nucleotides align to TRBD1. Germline trimming cut 3 bases from V and 6 bases from J; bases unmatched to any gene: 2. CDR3 length: 14 amino acids. Germline assignment: CDR1 SGHRS and CDR2 YFSETQ. The CDR3 DNA sequence: TGCGCCAGCAGCTCAGGACAGGGTAATTCACCCCTCCACTTT. It encodes CASSSGQGNSPLHF.

This clonotype was detected only a few times. V gene TRBV2 combines with J gene TRBJ1-5; TRBD1 matches 7 bases. The CDR3 is made up of 15 amino acids. The germline CDR1 and CDR2 sequences are SNHLY and FYNNEI. J lost 6 bases, V lost 5 bases, and 10 bases had no gene match. For the CDR3, the DNA is TGTGCCAGCAGTCCAACCCAGGGGGAAGTTCAGCCCCAGCATTTT. Translated: CASSPTQGEVQPQHF.

This clonotype was counted a few times. The chain employs TRBV20-1 and TRBJ2-1; 11 positions match TRBD1. This CDR3 contains 15 residues. The V gene's germline CDR1 is DFQATT and CDR2 SNEGSKA (reference sequence). After removal of 0 bases from V and 9 bases from J, the junction contained 7 bases not matched to a gene. In nucleotides, the CDR3 is TGCAGTGCTAGAGATCCTCGGACAGGGGGCAGTGAGCAGTTCTTC. Translating it yields CSARDPRTGGSEQFF.

The CDR3 sequence is CASIIGNRGHEQYV. The CDR3 coding sequence is TGTGCCAGCATTATTGGGAACAGGGGGCACGAGCAGTACGTC. V gene TRBV11-3 combines with J gene TRBJ2-7, with 9 positions matching TRBD1. There are 14 residues in the CDR3. Germline lookup yields CDR1 SGHNT and CDR2 YENEEA. V trimming: 7 bases; J trimming: 5 bases; junction bases outside the gene matches: 9.

The V call is TRBV5-6, the J call TRBJ2-7; 8 bases are shared with TRBD1. J gave up 3 bases and V 4 bases, and 3 bases lay outside the gene matches. Germline V CDR1 and CDR2: SGHDT, YYEEEE. The CDR3 length is 13 residues. CDR3 sequence: CASSPDRDYEQYF. CDR3 coding DNA: TGTGCCAGCAGCCCGGACAGGGACTACGAGCAGTACTTC.

This clonotype was recorded many times. The rearrangement uses TRBV4-3 and TRBJ2-1; D perhaps matches TRBD2 (5 bases). The CDR3 runs 15 residues. Germline V gene data show CDR1 as LGHNA and CDR2 as YSLEER. With 0 bases removed from V and 4 bases from J, the gap between germline ends came to 10 bases. The CDR3 region has the DNA TGCGCCAGCAGCCAAGAGGTGTGGGAGTACAATGAGCAGTTCTTC. Protein: CASSQEVWEYNEQFF.

The chain has TRBV6-2 or TRBV6-3 and TRBJ2-2; TRBD1 aligns across 9 bases. V lost 5 bases to trimming and J lost 6 bases; unmatched junction nucleotides: 13. From germline, CDR1 is MNHEY and CDR2 SVGEGT. This CDR3 spans 17 amino acids. The CDR3 here is CASSPFGTGTVAGELFF. The CDR3 DNA sequence: TGTGCCAGCAGTCCCTTCGGGACAGGGACGGTCGCCGGGGAGCTGTTTTTT.

This chain uses TRBV7-9 with TRBJ1-1, with D possibly being TRBD1 (5 bases). The germline V and J ends were trimmed by 4 bases and 10 bases, with 16 bases remaining between them. This CDR3 has 13 amino acids. CDR1 is SEHNR and CDR2 is FQNEAQ in the germline V gene (reference sequence). The CDR3: CASSWTGTQGAFF. DNA for the CDR3: TGTGCCAGCAGCTGGACCGGGACCCAAGGAGCTTTCTTT.

V usage is TRBV20-1 and J usage is TRBJ2-1; D assignment may be TRBD1 or TRBD2 (6 bases each). V lost 5 bases and J 0 bases, leaving 11 bases between the germline ends. This CDR3 contains 14 residues. Germline CDR1 reads DFQATT; CDR2 reads SNEGSKA (reference sequence). For the CDR3, the DNA is TGCAGTGCTGGAGGGGGTAGCTCCTACAATGAGCAGTTCTTC. It specifies CSAGGGSSYNEQFF.

Details on this clonotype: A much larger clone is a single base away; this may be a read error. The V gene is TRBV29-1, the J gene TRBJ2-3, with a possible D match to TRBD2 (6 bases). Germline V CDR1 and CDR2: SQVTM, ANQGSEA. The CDR3 runs to 11 residues. DNA for the CDR3: TGCAGCTTAACTAGCACAGATACGAAGTATTTT. Translated: CSLTSTDTKYF.

This clonotype was observed a handful of times. The chain links TRBV12-3 or TRBV12-4 to TRBJ1-2; no clear D gene. Between the trimmed V and J ends, which lost 3 bases and 4 bases, there was a span of 9 bases. The CDR3 is made up of 13 amino acids. As DNA, the CDR3 is TGTGCCAGCAGTTTCGACGAAATCTATGGCTACACCTTC. Residues: CASSFDEIYGYTF.

Many counts were recorded for this clonotype. This sequence joins TRBV7-2 and TRBJ1-6, with a tentative D call TRBD1 (6 bases). Germline V gives CDR1 SGHTA, CDR2 FQGNSA. The V and J ends lost 4 bases and 6 bases respectively, with 13 bases between them. CDR3 length: 15 amino acids. For the CDR3, the DNA is TGTGCCAGCAGCTCTCAGGGGACCCTTAATTCACCCCTCCACTTT. This codes for CASSSQGTLNSPLHF.

This clonotype showed up just a few times. This chain uses TRBV27 with TRBJ2-3; either TRBD1 or TRBD2 may fit D (6 bases each). This CDR3 has 14 residues. From germline, CDR1 is MNHEY and CDR2 SMNVEV (reference sequence). V lost 6 bases to trimming and J lost 5 bases, with 15 bases between them. CDR3 sequence reads: CASSPGARVDTQYF. The CDR3 DNA follows: TGTGCCAGCAGCCCGGGGGCTCGCGTAGATACGCAGTATTTT.

The chain employs TRBV4-3 and TRBJ2-7, with TRBD1 matching 8 bases. V shed 0 bases, J shed 6 bases, and the junction held 10 bases outside the gene matches. Per germline, CDR1 LGHNA and CDR2 YSLEER. This CDR3 is built from 16 residues. This chain's CDR3 is CASSQEPRTGTGEQYF. The CDR3 coding sequence is TGCGCCAGCAGCCAAGAACCCCGGACAGGGACTGGCGAGCAGTACTTC.

The chain uses TRBV20-1 and TRBJ2-3; no definite D call. V gave up 5 bases and J gave up 2 bases, with 8 bases separating them. Per the germline V gene, CDR1 is DFQATT and CDR2 is SNEGSKA (reference sequence). The length of the CDR3 is 12 residues. Here the CDR3 DNA reads TGCAGTGCTGGGCCTAACACAGATACGCAGTATTTT. Encoded protein: CSAGPNTDTQYF.

This clonotype was found a few times. The gene calls are TRBV2 and TRBJ1-1, with 9 bases lining up with TRBD1. CDR1 and CDR2 (germline): SNHLY, FYNNEI. The CDR3 totals 12 residues. V lost 4 bases and J lost 10; bases outside the gene matches: 4. In DNA form, the CDR3 reads TGTGCCAGCAGTGGACAGGGGGAAAGAGCTTTCTTT. Encoded protein: CASSGQGERAFF.

This rearrangement joins TRBV5-1 to TRBJ2-5, with TRBD1 matching over 8 bases. The CDR3 is made up of 12 amino acids. Trimming cost V 5 bases and J 5 bases; bases outside gene matches: 2. The V gene's germline CDR1 is SGHRS and CDR2 YFSETQ. This CDR3 is CASRDRVETQYF. In nucleotides, the CDR3 is TGCGCCAGCAGGGACAGGGTGGAGACCCAGTACTTC.

CDR3 loop: CASSEGLAVPTDTQYF. CDR3 in DNA: TGCGCCAGCAGCGAGGGACTAGCGGTTCCCACAGATACGCAGTATTTT. V is TRBV5-1 and J is TRBJ2-3; TRBD2 matches at 11 bases. V shed 4 bases and J 2 bases; nucleotides not matched to a gene: 6. Germline V gene lookup returns CDR1 SGHRS and CDR2 YFSETQ. This CDR3 spans 16 amino acids.

The V call is TRBV7-2, the J call TRBJ1-1; 10 nucleotides agree with TRBD1. From germline, CDR1 is SGHTA and CDR2 FQGNSA. J gave up 5 bases and V 6 bases, and 6 bases lay outside the gene matches. CDR3 length: 14 amino acids. The CDR3, as DNA: TGTGCCAGCAGTCCCGGGACAGGGGTTACTGAAGCTTTCTTT. Protein: CASSPGTGVTEAFF.

The rearrangement joins TRBV20-1 to TRBJ2-5; D may be TRBD1 or TRBD2 (5 bases each). Trimming took off 0 bases at V and 1 base at J, with 12 bases between the two ends. Germline values: CDR1 DFQATT, CDR2 SNEGSKA (reference sequence). The CDR3 length is 15 residues. For the CDR3, the DNA is TGCAGTGCTAGAGATCCCCGGGGCCTCCAAGAGACCCAGTACTTC. It specifies CSARDPRGLQETQYF.

This clonotype was seen ten or more times. The chain combines TRBV5-1 with TRBJ1-2; no clear D. CDR3 length equals 15 residues. Germline CDR1 reads SGHRS; CDR2 reads YFSETQ. V was cut by 2 bases and J by 3 bases, with 14 bases left in between. Here the CDR3 DNA reads TGCGCCAGCAGCTTAACCCCGCAGCTAGACTATGGCTACACCTTC. Protein: CASSLTPQLDYGYTF. The variable domain in full, with the rest retrieved from reference TRBV5-1 and TRBJ1-2, is KAGVTQTPRYLIKTRGQQVTLSCSPISGHRSVSWYQQTPGQGLQFLFEYFSETQRNKGNFPGRFSGRQFSNSRSEMNVSTLELGDSALYLCASSLTPQLDYGYTFGSGTRLTVV.

The V and J genes are TRBV28 and TRBJ2-4; 9 bases line up with TRBD1. The CDR3 contains 15 residues. Germline CDR1 MDHEN, CDR2 SYDVKM. Germline trimming cut 5 bases from V and 6 bases from J; bases unmatched to any gene: 8. The CDR3 region has the DNA TGTGCCAGCAGTAGATCAACGACAGGGGGAAACATTCAGTACTTC. Amino acids: CASSRSTTGGNIQYF.

This clonotype was seen only a few times. The V and J genes are TRBV3-1 and TRBJ2-1, with 12 bases that match TRBD2. The germline V gene encodes CDR1 LGHDT and CDR2 YNNKEL (reference sequence). This CDR3 is 16 amino acids long. V dropped 0 bases and J dropped 7; count of bases not matched to a gene: 4. CDR3 protein: CASSQDPSGGANEQFF. Here the CDR3 DNA reads TGTGCCAGCAGCCAAGATCCTAGCGGGGGGGCAAATGAGCAGTTCTTC.

This clonotype was seen a few times. The V call is TRBV4-1, the J call TRBJ2-1, with D perhaps TRBD2 (5 bases). Germline CDR1 and CDR2: MGHRA and YSYEKL. This CDR3 spans 15 amino acids. Trimming shortened V by 1 base and J by 2 bases, and 9 bases separated the two germline ends. The CDR3 is CASSQGGKAYNEQFF. The CDR3 DNA sequence: TGCGCCAGCAGCCAAGGAGGGAAGGCCTACAATGAGCAGTTCTTC.

J is TRBJ1-2 and V is TRBV5-8, with D perhaps TRBD1 (5 bases). Between the trimmed V and J ends, which lost 4 bases and 0 bases, there was a span of 13 bases. The CDR3 consists of 15 residues. Germline CDR1 and CDR2: SGHTS and YDEGEE. The CDR3 DNA follows: TGTGCCAGCAGCCAGTGGGACGGAGCTAACTATGGCTACACCTTC. Protein: CASSQWDGANYGYTF.

This clonotype has at least ten counts. This chain connects TRBV5-1 to TRBJ2-3; 10 nucleotides agree with TRBD1. Germline V gene lookup returns CDR1 SGHRS and CDR2 YFSETQ. With 6 bases clipped from V and 0 bases from J, the junction kept 4 bases outside the gene matches. The CDR3 is made up of 15 amino acids. As DNA, the CDR3 is TGCGCCAGCAAGGGGGACAGGGGTAGCACAGATACGCAGTATTTT. It yields the protein CASKGDRGSTDTQYF.

This clonotype was observed at least ten times. CDR3 bases: TGTGCCAGCAGCAACCCAGTTAAAGAGACCCAGTACTTC. The encoded protein is CASSNPVKETQYF. This chain joins TRBV7-2 and TRBJ2-5; D is uncertain. V gave up 5 bases and J gave up 3 bases, with 10 bases separating them. CDR3 length: 13 amino acids. Looked up from germline, CDR1 is SGHTA and CDR2 is FQGNSA. The complete variable domain, with remaining parts taken from reference TRBV7-2 and TRBJ2-5, reads GAGVSQSPSNKVTEKGKDVELRCDPISGHTALYWYRQSLGQGLEFLIYFQGNSAPDKSGLPSDRFSAERTGGSVSTLTIQRTQQEDSAVYLCASSNPVKETQYFGPGTRLLVL.

This clonotype has only a few counts. The chain uses TRBV4-3 and TRBJ1-5; D is ambiguous. Per the germline V gene, CDR1 is LGHNA and CDR2 is YSLEER. There are 15 residues in the CDR3. V lost 0 bases to trimming and J lost 3 bases, with 9 bases between them. The CDR3 DNA is TGCGCCAGCAGCCAAGAGTTCGGTCCCAATCAGCCCCAGCATTTT. Protein sequence: CASSQEFGPNQPQHF.

The rearrangement uses TRBV20-1 and TRBJ2-3; TRBD2 matches at 12 bases. Germline trimming cut 5 bases from V and 11 bases from J; bases unmatched to any gene: 17. In germline, CDR1 is DFQATT, CDR2 SNEGSKA (reference sequence). The CDR3 runs 16 residues. CDR3: CSAPRPLAGGNDGQYF. Written as DNA, the CDR3 is TGCAGTGCTCCCCGGCCTCTAGCGGGGGGGAATGACGGGCAGTATTTT.

The V and J genes are TRBV3-1 and TRBJ2-5, with a tentative D call TRBD1 (5 bases). The CDR3 runs to 16 residues. Germline V gene data show CDR1 as LGHDT and CDR2 as YNNKEL (reference sequence). Trimming cost V 0 bases and J 2 bases, with 13 bases left between them. This CDR3 is CASSQEAIPGQETQYF. The CDR3 DNA is TGTGCCAGCAGCCAAGAAGCGATCCCAGGGCAAGAGACCCAGTACTTC.